This TCR beta chain emerged from a study of T cell therapy after organ transplantation (dated by TCRdb to between 2018 and 2021). Study-level background: Autologous CMV-specific T cells, expanded in vitro for approximately 2 weeks with a peptide pool of 30 HLA class I and II CMV epitopes, were used as therapy products. A median of 1.92 x 10^8 CMV-specific T cells was administered to patients across 2 to 6 intravenous infusions. Among the roughly 10 patients, eight were classed as clinical responders, while two were classed as nonresponders. Long-term post-therapy samples were available for only 8 of the 10 patients. An open-label phase I trial of autologous CMV-specific adoptive T cell therapy in solid-organ transplant recipients was the basis for the study, which was a follow-up TRBV repertoire analysis. Patients were given up to 6 doses of T cells at 2-week intervals and were followed for over 25 weeks after finishing therapy. Peripheral blood samples for the pretherapy time point were taken before T cell therapy began.

A distance of 10 bases separates the germline ends of V and J, which lose 6 bases and 1 base respectively. From cysteine to phenylalanine, the CDR3 is 14 amino acids long. Only CDR3 DNA remains: 42 bases, in frame from the first base. For CDR1 and CDR2, the germline V gene (reference sequence) lists MNHEY and SMNVEV. The sample's time point, from its label and the paper: before start of T cell therapy. Solid-organ transplant recipients with drug-resistant/recurrent cytomegalovirus were included as patients. Ten trial participants were chosen for repertoire analysis on the basis of the availability of post-therapy peripheral blood mononuclear cells. Viable CD3+CD8+CD4- lymphocytes were isolated from PBMCs by sorting on a BD FACSAria III. Genomic DNA was extracted from sorted cells with the Qiagen DNeasy Kit. Using the immunoSEQ two-step, bias-controlled multiplex PCR assay, TRB CDR3 regions were amplified from genomic DNA. Sequencing of CDR3 libraries was carried out on an Illumina NextSeq 500. In the original analysis: The immunoSEQ Analyzer platform was used for initial alignment and bioinformatics, including bias normalization against synthetic CDR3 analogs. V, D and J genes were annotated according to IMGT database definitions. For further TRBV analyses, VDJtools version 1.1.10 and the R package tcR version 2.2.1.11 were used with default settings. GLIPH analysis was performed with version 1.0 using default settings. Significant clonotype frequency changes were tested by 2-sided binomial test with Benjamini-Hochberg correction (alpha = 0.01) in CDR3 sequences with at least 5 reads. TCRdb holds this immuneACCESS table with in-frame rearrangements only. Some clones are missing; in checked studies, unresolved V genes explain under half, and the rest has no known cause. From that table come the V and J calls and clone size; the DNA was used to work out D and trimming. The sample table contains tens of thousands of clones; only one count was recorded for 85% to 95% of them. The ten largest clones capture 2.5% to 4% of the sample.

As for this clone: The specificity of this receptor is unknown. Base qualities are missing; no much larger clone stands one base away.

On the study overall, not on this receptor specifically: The small number of expansions detected in nonresponders may reflect reduced sample coverage resulting from poor CD8+ T cell yield. Marked pretherapy clonal expansions with minimal repertoire change after therapy were observed in nonresponders. Because the cohort was small, confounders such as concurrent antirejection and antiviral medications could not be assessed. Fold change in CD8 clonality after therapy inversely correlated with pretherapy clonality, suggesting less biased repertoires were more receptive to remodeling. Reconstitution after therapy appeared to involve both transferred clonotypes and endogenous clonotypes that were not detected in the therapy products.

The material was CD8+ T cells from blood, obtained before autologous CMV-specific T cell therapy. This receptor chain uses TRBV27 and TRBJ1-5, with the D segment identity uncertain. The sequence was collected from a human patient who had received a solid organ transplant and had CMV disease. The base sequence is TGTGCCAGCAGCCTAGGGAGCAGCAATCAGCCCCAGCATTTT. Its protein is CASSLGSSNQPQHF.